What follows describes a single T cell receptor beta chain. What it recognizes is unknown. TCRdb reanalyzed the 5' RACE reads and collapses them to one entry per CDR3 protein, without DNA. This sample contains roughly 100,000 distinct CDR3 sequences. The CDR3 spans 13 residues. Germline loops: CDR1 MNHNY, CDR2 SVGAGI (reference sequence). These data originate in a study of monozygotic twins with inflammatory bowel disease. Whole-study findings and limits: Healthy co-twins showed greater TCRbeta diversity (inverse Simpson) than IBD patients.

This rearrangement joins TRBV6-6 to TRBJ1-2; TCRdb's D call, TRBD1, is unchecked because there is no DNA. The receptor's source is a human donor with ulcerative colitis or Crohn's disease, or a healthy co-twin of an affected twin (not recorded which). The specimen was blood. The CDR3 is CASSPGTNYGYTF.